This T cell receptor (beta chain) was captured by sequencing in a study of tumor-infiltrating lymphocytes in primary liver carcinoma. RNA isolated from unsorted whole blood supplied the blood RNA, with germline DNA also extracted. TCR beta cDNA was prepared out of approximately 500 ng total RNA by means of a constant-region primer. Construction of TCR beta libraries relied on three successive nested multiplex PCR rounds employing slightly modified ARM-PCR. Each CDR3 protein is one row after TCRdb ran MiXCR on the multiplex PCR reads. This table has 300,000 to 350,000 distinct CDR3 sequences, nearly 60% appearing once. The TCR sequence derives from a woman in her thirties with primary liver carcinoma and hepatitis B virus infection. The sequencing sample was made of peripheral blood.

In DNA, the CDR3 is TGTGCCAGCAGCGTAGCTCCGGGACCCACATACGAGCAGTACTTC. This gives the protein CASSVAPGPTYEQYF. This rearrangement joins TRBV9 to TRBJ2-7; D may correspond to TRBD1 or TRBD2 (5 bases each). CDR1 is SGDLS and CDR2 is YYNGEE in the germline V gene. V was trimmed by 0 bases and J by 4 bases, leaving 14 bases between them. The CDR3 totals 15 residues.